One TCR beta chain is described in this entry. Original handling: Reference gene primer amplification gave nucleated cell count estimates. Data came from immunoSEQ multiplex PCR; TCRdb stores just in-frame clones and leaves some out. That table is the source of V, J and clone size, and D and trimming were worked out from the DNA. The sample has 25,000 to 30,000 clones; 82% are singletons. The CDR3 contains 16 residues. Looked up from germline, CDR1 is LGHDT and CDR2 is YNNKEL (reference sequence). V lost 2 bases and J lost 4; bases outside the gene matches: 10. The sample originates from a study of blood T cell repertoires in COVID-19. Looking at the study overall: Samples representing acute and convalescent COVID-19 were sourced from the United States, Italy and Spain. Sample material is recorded as cDNA or gDNA derived from T cells, B-cell-depleted T cells, or PBMCs.

The sequencing input was peripheral blood. This rearrangement joins TRBV3-1 (or the pseudogene TRBV3-2) to TRBJ2-5, with 7 bases lining up with TRBD2. The sequence was obtained from a man aged 80 or over with active or convalescent COVID-19. CDR3 sequence (DNA): TGTGCCAGCAGCCAATCGGGTACGGGGGGAGGAGAGACCCAGTACTTC. This sequence encodes CASSQSGTGGGETQYF.